A single sample is the source of the 10 T cell receptor beta chains below, sequenced in a study of cytomegalovirus exposure and HLA in healthy donors. Use of 60 Vbeta and 13 Jbeta primers characterized the PCR. Produced via immunoSEQ multiplex PCR; TCRdb's table is partial and in-frame only. The table lists 140,000 or so clones, with about 0.96% in the top ten. What was sequenced was PBMCs. The origin of the receptors is a male donor in good health and CMV-seronegative.

This chain joins TRBV7-2 and TRBJ2-1, with TRBD2 matching over 10 bases. This CDR3 is 15 amino acids long. From germline, CDR1 is SGHTA and CDR2 FQGNSA. The V segment lost 1 base and the J segment 8 bases; nucleotides outside the gene matches: 5. CDR3 amino acids: CASSLGAGGHHEQFF. The CDR3 bases are TGTGCCAGCAGCTTAGGAGCGGGGGGGCACCATGAGCAGTTCTTC.

The V and J genes are TRBV2 and TRBJ2-7; 9 nucleotides agree with TRBD2. Germline-derived CDR1 and CDR2 are SNHLY and FYNNEI. V shed 3 bases, J shed 3 bases, and the junction held 18 bases outside the gene matches. The CDR3 length is 19 residues. The CDR3 DNA follows: TGTGCCAGCAGTGATTTTCTTAATTTGCCGACTAGCGGAAACTACGAGCAGTACTTC. Translated: CASSDFLNLPTSGNYEQYF.

The chain has TRBV5-6 and TRBJ1-5, with 9 bases identical to TRBD1. The V segment lost 1 base and the J segment 3 bases; nucleotides outside the gene matches: 8. There are 17 residues in the CDR3. Germline CDR1 SGHDT, CDR2 YYEEEE. CDR3 nucleotides: TGTGCCAGCAGCTTGACCACTGACAGGGGGTTCAATCAGCCCCAGCATTTT. It translates to CASSLTTDRGFNQPQHF.

The chain combines TRBV29-1 with TRBJ2-2, with D maybe TRBD1 (6 bases). Germline-derived CDR1 and CDR2 are SQVTM and ANQGSEA. The CDR3 length is 17 residues. Between the trimmed V and J ends, which lost 0 bases and 2 bases, there was a span of 16 bases. The DNA of the CDR3 is TGCAGCGTTGAAGATCCCCCGGGACACATAAACACCGGGGAGCTGTTTTTT. This gives the protein CSVEDPPGHINTGELFF.

V usage is TRBV4-2 and J usage is TRBJ2-7; 7 bases line up with TRBD1. J gave up 2 bases and V 2 bases, and 6 bases lay outside the gene matches. The CDR3 extends over 15 amino acids. The germline CDR1 and CDR2 sequences are LGHNA and YNFKEQ. The chain's CDR3 is CASSQQPTGPYEQYF. The DNA of the CDR3 is TGTGCCAGCAGCCAACAGCCGACAGGGCCCTACGAGCAGTACTTC.

The chain's CDR3 is CASSQDLEGAQNTEAFF. CDR3 nucleotides: TGCGCCAGCAGCCAAGATTTGGAGGGGGCACAGAACACTGAAGCTTTCTTT. V and J are TRBV4-1 and TRBJ1-1, with 7 bases lining up with TRBD1. The germline gives CDR1 MGHRA, CDR2 YSYEKL. CDR3 length equals 17 residues. V lost 0 bases and J lost 1; bases outside the gene matches: 8.

The chain employs TRBV6-6 and TRBJ2-7; TRBD1 aligns across 7 bases. J gave up 3 bases and V 6 bases, and 8 bases lay outside the gene matches. Germline lookup yields CDR1 MNHNY and CDR2 SVGAGI (reference sequence). The CDR3 is made up of 14 amino acids. CDR3 in amino acids: CASSPGQLSYEQYF. The DNA for the CDR3 is TGTGCCAGCAGCCCGGGACAGCTAAGCTACGAGCAGTACTTC.

J is TRBJ2-2 and V is TRBV6-5; D unresolved. Trimming shortened V by 7 bases and J by 7 bases, and 13 bases separated the two germline ends. This CDR3 region has 13 residues. In germline, CDR1 is MNHEY, CDR2 SVGAGI. The CDR3 spells CASTPLFGGELFF. As DNA, the CDR3 is TGTGCCAGCACCCCGTTATTCGGCGGGGAGCTGTTTTTT.

The V and J genes are TRBV6-1 and TRBJ1-5; no firm D call. The CDR3 is 14 amino acids. Trimming took 5 bases from V and 1 from J, leaving 9 bases between them. Per germline, CDR1 MNHNS and CDR2 SASEGT. Here the CDR3 reads CASSPRESNQPQHF. For the CDR3, the DNA is TGTGCCAGCAGTCCCCGTGAGAGCAATCAGCCCCAGCATTTT.

V and J are TRBV14 and TRBJ2-5; D perhaps matches TRBD2 (5 bases). Germline V gene data show CDR1 as SGHDN and CDR2 as FVKESK. The CDR3 contains 15 residues. V dropped 0 bases and J dropped 5 bases, with 13 bases sitting between them. The CDR3 DNA sequence: TGTGCCAGCAGCCAAGATCGGGGAGCGAGGGAGACCCAGTACTTC. Its translation: CASSQDRGARETQYF. The full variable domain, completed using reference TRBV14 and TRBJ2-5, is EAGVTQFPSHSVIEKGQTVTLRCDPISGHDNLYWYRRVMGKEIKFLLHFVKESKQDESGMPNNRFLAERTGGTYSTLKVQPAELEDSGVYFCASSQDRGARETQYFGPGTRLLVL.